This TCR beta chain is drawn from a study of blood T cell repertoires in COVID-19. Germline values: CDR1 MNHEY, CDR2 SMNVEV (reference sequence). The CDR3 contains 14 residues. V was clipped by 6 bases and J by 5 bases; unmatched bases: 6. In the original analysis: Estimated nucleated cell counts came from reference gene primer amplification. Some clones are missing from TCRdb's copy, which holds only in-frame ones; the method was immunoSEQ multiplex PCR. That table supplies the V and J calls and clone size; D and trimming were determined from the DNA. The sample carries around 190,000 clones, 75% to 85% recorded once.

The specimen sequenced was peripheral blood. The chain uses TRBV27 and TRBJ2-5, with 10 bases matching TRBD1. The sequence came from a human donor in a cohort sampled during active COVID-19. CDR3 nucleotides: TGTGCCAGCAGGGGGACAGGGGTTTTGGAGACCCAGTACTTC. This encodes CASRGTGVLETQYF.